Each of the 3 T cell receptor delta chains below was sequenced from the same sample in a study of delta chains in infants with herpesvirus infections (dated by TCRdb to 2022 to 2025). Library creation used RT-PCR. Instrument used: Illumina MiSeq. TCR cDNA was generated by reverse transcription of PBMC RNA with SuperScript II and gamma-chain- and delta-chain-specific primers. With CATT, TCRdb called clones again from the public reads; duplicate DNA rows were later joined. A total of around 530 delta-chain clones appear in this sample, 10% to 15% of them only once. The ten most abundant clones make up 13% of the sample. This specimen consisted of peripheral blood, obtained at time point 2 of longitudinal follow-up. The receptors come from a human donor who was a Ugandan infant, either HIV-exposed or HIV-unexposed (not recorded which).

This clone was seen only a few times. A far larger clone is one base from this, pointing to a likely read error. The CDR3 sequence: CALEELVSWGIQTDKLIF. The CDR3 DNA sequence: TGTGCTCTTGAGGAACTAGTGAGCTGGGGGATACAGACCGATAAACTCATCTTT. The chain carries TRDV1 and TRDJ1; 11 nucleotides match TRDD3. The CDR3 contains 18 residues. Germline assignment: CDR1 TSWWSYY and CDR2 QGS.

This clone is medium-sized within its sample. A much bigger clone sits one base away, suggesting this may be a read error. V and J are TRDV1 and TRDJ1; D perhaps matches TRDD2 (6 bases). Germline V CDR1 and CDR2: TSWWSYY, QGS. V was clipped by 4 bases and J by 11 bases, with 38 bases between them. CDR3 size: 20 residues. The CDR3 here is CALGGNTPSARPPPTVGLIF. The CDR3 coding sequence is TGTGCTCTTGGGGGAAACACCCCTTCCGCACGTCCCCCACCCACCGTTGGGCTCATCTTT.

By frequency in the sample, this clone is large (0.1 to 1%). The rearrangement joins TRDV1 to TRDJ1, with 7 bases aligning to TRDD3. Losses at the gene ends were 0 bases for V and 0 bases for J; bases not matched to a gene: 19. Germline CDR1 is TSWWSYY and CDR2 is QGS. The CDR3 loop spans 21 amino acids. The CDR3 loop reads CALGELAVSHEGDSNTDKLIF. The CDR3 DNA reads as TGTGCTCTTGGGGAACTAGCAGTTTCTCACGAGGGGGATTCAAACACCGATAAACTCATCTTT.